This T cell receptor (beta chain) was sequenced in a study of T cells in Graves' hyperthyroidism and ophthalmopathy. Study overall: Upon initial diagnosis and before any treatment, peripheral blood was collected.

Researchers took RNA transcripts and amplified the TCR beta CDR3 regions from them. First-round RT-PCR with HTBI primers amplified the TCR CDR3 region. TCRdb processed the multiplex PCR reads anew with MiXCR; each CDR3 protein has one entry. The table has approximately 400,000 distinct CDR3 sequences, approximately 13% seen once. Together with thyroid ultrasound, orbital computed tomography, serum thyroxine and TRAb, clinical symptoms were used for diagnoses. With V trimmed by 6 bases and J by 10 bases, 7 bases remained unmatched. There are 13 residues in the CDR3. Germline lookup yields CDR1 SEHNR and CDR2 FQNEAQ (reference sequence).

This chain connects TRBV7-9 to TRBJ2-1, with TRBD1 matching 9 bases. This TCR was recovered from a man younger than 45 with Graves' hyperthyroidism that later progressed to Graves' ophthalmopathy. The sequencing input was blood. CDR3 coding DNA: TGTGCCAGCAGGGACAGGGGATTGGGGGAGCAGTTCTTC. This gives the protein CASRDRGLGEQFF.